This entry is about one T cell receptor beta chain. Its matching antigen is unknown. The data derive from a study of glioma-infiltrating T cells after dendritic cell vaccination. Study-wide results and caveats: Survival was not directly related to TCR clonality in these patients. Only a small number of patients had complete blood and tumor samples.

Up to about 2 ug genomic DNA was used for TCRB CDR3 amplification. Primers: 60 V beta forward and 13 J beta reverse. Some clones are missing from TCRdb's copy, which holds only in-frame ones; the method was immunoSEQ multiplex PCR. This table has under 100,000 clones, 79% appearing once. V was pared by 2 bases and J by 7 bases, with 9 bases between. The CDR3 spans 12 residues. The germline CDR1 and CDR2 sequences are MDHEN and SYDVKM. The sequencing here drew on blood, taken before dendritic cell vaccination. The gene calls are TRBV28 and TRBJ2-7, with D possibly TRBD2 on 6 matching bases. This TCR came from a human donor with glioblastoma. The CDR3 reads CASSLAGLEQYF. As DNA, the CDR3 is TGTGCCAGCAGTTTAGCGGGGTTAGAGCAGTACTTC. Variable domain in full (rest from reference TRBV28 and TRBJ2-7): DVKVTQSSRYLVKRTGEKVFLECVQDMDHENMFWYRQDPGLGLRLIYFSYDVKMKEKGDIPEGYSVSREKKERFSLILESASTNQTSMYLCASSLAGLEQYFGPGTRLTVT.